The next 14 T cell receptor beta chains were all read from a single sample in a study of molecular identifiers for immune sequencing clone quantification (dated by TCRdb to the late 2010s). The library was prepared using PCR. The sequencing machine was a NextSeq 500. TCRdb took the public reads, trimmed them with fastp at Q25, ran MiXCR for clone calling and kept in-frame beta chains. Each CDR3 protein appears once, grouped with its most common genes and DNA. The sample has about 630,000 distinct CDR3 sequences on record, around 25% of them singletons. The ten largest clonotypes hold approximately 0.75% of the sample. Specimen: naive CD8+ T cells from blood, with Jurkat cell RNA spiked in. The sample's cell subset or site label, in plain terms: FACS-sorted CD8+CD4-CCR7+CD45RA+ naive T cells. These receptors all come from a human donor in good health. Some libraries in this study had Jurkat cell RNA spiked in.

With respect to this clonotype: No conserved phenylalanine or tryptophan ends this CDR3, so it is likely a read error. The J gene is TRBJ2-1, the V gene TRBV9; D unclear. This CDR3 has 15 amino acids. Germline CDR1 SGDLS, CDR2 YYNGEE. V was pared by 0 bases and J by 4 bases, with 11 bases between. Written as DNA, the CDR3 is TGTGCCAGCAGCGTAGCTTGGTCAGAGTACAATGAGCAGTTCCTC. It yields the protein CASSVAWSEYNEQFL.

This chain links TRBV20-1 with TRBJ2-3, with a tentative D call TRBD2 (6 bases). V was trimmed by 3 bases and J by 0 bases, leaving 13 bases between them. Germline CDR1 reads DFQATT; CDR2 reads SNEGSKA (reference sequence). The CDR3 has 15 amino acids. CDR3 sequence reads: CSARLDGGSTDTQYF. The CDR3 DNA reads TGCAGTGCTAGGTTGGATGGGGGGAGCACAGATACGCAGTATTTT.

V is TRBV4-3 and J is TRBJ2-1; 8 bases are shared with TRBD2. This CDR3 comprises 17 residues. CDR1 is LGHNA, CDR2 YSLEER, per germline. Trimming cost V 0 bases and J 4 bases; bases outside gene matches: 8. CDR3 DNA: TGCGCCAGCAGCCAAGATAGGGCGGGGGGATATTACAATGAGCAGTTCTTC. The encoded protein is CASSQDRAGGYYNEQFF.

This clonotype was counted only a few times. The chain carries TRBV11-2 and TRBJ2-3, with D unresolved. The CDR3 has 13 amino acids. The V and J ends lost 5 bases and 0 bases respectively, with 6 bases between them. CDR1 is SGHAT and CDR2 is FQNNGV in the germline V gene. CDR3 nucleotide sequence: TGTGCCAGCAGCAGGGCTAGCACAGATACGCAGTATTTT. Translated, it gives CASSRASTDTQYF.

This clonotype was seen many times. The CDR3 loop reads CASSQYGDEQYF. The DNA of the CDR3 is TGTGCCAGCAGCCAATATGGCGACGAGCAGTACTTC. This chain uses TRBV4-2 with TRBJ2-7; no clear D gene. The CDR3 extends over 12 amino acids. Germline CDR1 LGHNA, CDR2 YNFKEQ. Trimming removed 2 bases at V and 5 bases at J, with 7 bases between.

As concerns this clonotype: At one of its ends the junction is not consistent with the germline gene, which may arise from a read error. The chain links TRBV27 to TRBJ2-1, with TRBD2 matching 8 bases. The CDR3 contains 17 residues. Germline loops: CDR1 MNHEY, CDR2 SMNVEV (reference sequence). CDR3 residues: CASSSRTSSKTYDEQFF. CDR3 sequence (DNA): TGTGCCAGCAGTTCCAGGACTAGCTCGAAAACCTACGATGAGCAGTTCTTC.

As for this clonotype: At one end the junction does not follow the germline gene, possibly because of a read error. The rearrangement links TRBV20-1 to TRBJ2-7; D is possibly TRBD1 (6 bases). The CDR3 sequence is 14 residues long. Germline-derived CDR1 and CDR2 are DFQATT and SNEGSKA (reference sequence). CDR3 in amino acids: CSAIEDRDSYEQHF. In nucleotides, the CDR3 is TGCAGTGCAATTGAGGACAGAGATTCCTACGAGCAGCACTTC.

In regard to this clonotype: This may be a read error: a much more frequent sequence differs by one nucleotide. The CDR3 reads CASSLLSRRVTDTQYF. CDR3 nucleotide sequence: TGTGCCAGCAGTCTCCTTAGTAGGCGGGTCACAGATACGCAGTATTTT. V and J are TRBV7-9 and TRBJ2-3; possibly TRBD2 for D (5 bases). Germline lookup yields CDR1 SEHNR and CDR2 FQNEAQ (reference sequence). There are 16 residues in the CDR3. V was cut by 6 bases and J by 2 bases, with 18 bases left in between.

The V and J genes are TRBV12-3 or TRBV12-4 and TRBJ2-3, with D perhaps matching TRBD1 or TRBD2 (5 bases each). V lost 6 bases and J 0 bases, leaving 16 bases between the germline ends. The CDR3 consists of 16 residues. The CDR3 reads CASSSGTRISTDTQYF. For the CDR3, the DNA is TGTGCCAGCAGCTCCGGGACCCGAATTAGCACAGATACGCAGTATTTT.

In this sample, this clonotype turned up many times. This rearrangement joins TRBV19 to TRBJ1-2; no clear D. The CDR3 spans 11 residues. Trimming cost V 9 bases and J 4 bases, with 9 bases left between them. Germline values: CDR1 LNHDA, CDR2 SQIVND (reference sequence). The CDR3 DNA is TGTGCCAGCAGCTCCGGCTATGGCTACACCTTC. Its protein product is CASSSGYGYTF. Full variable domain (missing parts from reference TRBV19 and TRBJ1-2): DGGITQSPKYLFRKEGQNVTLSCEQNLNHDAMYWYRQDPGQGLRLIYYSQIVNDFQKGDIAEGYSVSREKKESFPLTVTSAQKNPTAFYLCASSSGYGYTFGSGTRLTVV.

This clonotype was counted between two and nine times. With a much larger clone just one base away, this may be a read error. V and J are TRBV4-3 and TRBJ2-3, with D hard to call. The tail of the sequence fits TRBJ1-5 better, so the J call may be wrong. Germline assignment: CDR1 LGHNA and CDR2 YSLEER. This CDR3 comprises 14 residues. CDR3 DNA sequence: TGCGCCAGCAGCCAAGATGTCAGCACAGATACGCAGCATTTT. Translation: CASSQDVSTDTQHF.

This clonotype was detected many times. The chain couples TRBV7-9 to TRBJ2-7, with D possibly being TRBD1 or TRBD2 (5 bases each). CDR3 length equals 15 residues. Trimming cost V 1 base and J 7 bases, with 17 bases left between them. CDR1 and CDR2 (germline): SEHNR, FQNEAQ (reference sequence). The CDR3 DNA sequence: TGTGCCAGCAGCTTAGGCTGGGGCCCCACGGGAGAGCAGTACTTC. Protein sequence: CASSLGWGPTGEQYF.

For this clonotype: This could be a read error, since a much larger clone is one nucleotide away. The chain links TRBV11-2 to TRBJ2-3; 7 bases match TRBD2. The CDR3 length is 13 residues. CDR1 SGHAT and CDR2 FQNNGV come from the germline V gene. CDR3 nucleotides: TGTGCCAGCAGCGGCTTGGCGGGAGATGCGCAGTATTTT. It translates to CASSGLAGDAQYF.

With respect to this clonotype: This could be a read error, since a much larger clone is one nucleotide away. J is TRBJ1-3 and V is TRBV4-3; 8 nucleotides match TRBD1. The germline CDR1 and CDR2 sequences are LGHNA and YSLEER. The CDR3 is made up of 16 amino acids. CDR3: CASSQDRTGLGNTTYF. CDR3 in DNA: TGCGCCAGCAGCCAAGATCGGACAGGGTTAGGAAACACCACATATTTT.